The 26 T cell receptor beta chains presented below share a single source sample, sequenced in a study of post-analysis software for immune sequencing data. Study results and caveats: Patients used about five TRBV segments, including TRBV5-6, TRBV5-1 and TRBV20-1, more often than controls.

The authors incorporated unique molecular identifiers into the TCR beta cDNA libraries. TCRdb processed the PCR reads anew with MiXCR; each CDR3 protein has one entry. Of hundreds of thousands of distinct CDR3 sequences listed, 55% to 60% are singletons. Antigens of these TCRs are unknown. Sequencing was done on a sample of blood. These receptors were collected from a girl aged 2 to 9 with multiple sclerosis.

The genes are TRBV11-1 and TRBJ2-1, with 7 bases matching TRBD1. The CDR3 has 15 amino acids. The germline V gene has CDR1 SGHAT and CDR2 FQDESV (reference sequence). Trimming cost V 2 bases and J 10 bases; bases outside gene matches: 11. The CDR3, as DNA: TGTGCCAGCAGCTTAATTCGGGACAGAGCCTACGAGCAGTTCTTC. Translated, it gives CASSLIRDRAYEQFF.

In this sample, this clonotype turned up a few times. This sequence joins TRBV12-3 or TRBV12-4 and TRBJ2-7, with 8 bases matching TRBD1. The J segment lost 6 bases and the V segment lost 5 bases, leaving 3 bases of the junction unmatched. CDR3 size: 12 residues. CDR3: CASSRTGFEQYF. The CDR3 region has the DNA TGTGCCAGCAGTCGGACAGGGTTCGAGCAGTACTTC.

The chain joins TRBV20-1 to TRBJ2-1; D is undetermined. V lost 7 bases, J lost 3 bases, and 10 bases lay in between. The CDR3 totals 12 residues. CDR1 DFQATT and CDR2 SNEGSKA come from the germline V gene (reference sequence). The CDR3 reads CSGTTHYNEQFF. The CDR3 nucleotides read TGCAGTGGAACGACCCACTACAATGAGCAGTTCTTC.

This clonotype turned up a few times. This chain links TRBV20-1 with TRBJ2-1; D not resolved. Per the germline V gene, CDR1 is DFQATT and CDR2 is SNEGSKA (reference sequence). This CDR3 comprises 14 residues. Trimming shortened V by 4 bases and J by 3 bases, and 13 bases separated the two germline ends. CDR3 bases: TGCAGTGCTACCGTCTTCCCCAGCTACAATGAGCAGTTCTTC. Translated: CSATVFPSYNEQFF.

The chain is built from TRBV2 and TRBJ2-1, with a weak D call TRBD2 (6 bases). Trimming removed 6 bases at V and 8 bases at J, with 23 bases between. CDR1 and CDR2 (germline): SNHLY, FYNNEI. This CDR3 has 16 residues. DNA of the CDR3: TGTGCCAGCAGCGGTCCCCTAGCGTTGACGATCTATGAGCAGTTCTTC. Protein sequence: CASSGPLALTIYEQFF.

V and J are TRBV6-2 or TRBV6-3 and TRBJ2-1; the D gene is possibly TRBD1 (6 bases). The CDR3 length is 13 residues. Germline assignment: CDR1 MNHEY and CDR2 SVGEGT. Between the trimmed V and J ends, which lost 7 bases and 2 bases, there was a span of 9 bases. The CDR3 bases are TGTGCCAGCAAGGGGGACCCCTACAATGAGCAGTTCTTC. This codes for CASKGDPYNEQFF.

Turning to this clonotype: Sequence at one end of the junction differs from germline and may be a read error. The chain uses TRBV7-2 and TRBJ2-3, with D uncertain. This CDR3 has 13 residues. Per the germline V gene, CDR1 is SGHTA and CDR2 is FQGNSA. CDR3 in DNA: TGTGCCAGCGGCTTAGCTTGGTCAGATACGCAGTATTTT. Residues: CASGLAWSDTQYF.

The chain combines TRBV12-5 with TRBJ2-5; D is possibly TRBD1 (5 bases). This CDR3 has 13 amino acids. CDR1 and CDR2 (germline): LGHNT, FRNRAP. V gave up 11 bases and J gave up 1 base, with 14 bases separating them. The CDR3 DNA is TGTGCTTCCCTCAGGGCTTTCCAAGAGACCCAGTACTTC. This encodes CASLRAFQETQYF.

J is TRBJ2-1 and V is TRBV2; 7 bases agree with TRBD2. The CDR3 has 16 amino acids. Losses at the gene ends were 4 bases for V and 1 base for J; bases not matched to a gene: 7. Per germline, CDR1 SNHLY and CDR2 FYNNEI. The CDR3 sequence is CASSATLAVSYNEQFF. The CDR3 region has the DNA TGTGCCAGCAGTGCGACTCTAGCGGTTTCCTACAATGAGCAGTTCTTC.

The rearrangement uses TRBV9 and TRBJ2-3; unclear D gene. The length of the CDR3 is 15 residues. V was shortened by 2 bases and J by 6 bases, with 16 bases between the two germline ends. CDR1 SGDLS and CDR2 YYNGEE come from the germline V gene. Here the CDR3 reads CASSVGSAFADTQYF. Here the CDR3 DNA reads TGTGCCAGCAGCGTTGGGTCGGCTTTTGCTGATACGCAGTATTTT.

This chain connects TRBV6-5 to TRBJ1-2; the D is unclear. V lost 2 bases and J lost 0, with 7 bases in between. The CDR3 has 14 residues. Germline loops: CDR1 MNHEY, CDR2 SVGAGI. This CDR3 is CASSYQVANYGYTF. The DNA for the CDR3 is TGTGCCAGCAGTTACCAGGTCGCTAACTATGGCTACACCTTC.

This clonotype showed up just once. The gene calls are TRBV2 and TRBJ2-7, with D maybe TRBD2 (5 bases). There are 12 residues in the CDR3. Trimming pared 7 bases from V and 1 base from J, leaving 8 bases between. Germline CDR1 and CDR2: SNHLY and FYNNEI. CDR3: CASKGDSYEQYF. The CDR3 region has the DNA TGTGCCAGCAAGGGAGATTCCTACGAGCAGTACTTC.

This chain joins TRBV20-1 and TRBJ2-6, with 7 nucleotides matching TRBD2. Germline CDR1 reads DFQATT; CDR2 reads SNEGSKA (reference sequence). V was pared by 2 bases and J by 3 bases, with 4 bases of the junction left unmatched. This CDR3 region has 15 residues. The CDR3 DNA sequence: TGCAGTGCTAGAAAGGCGGGAGATGGGGCCAACGTCCTGACTTTC. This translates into CSARKAGDGANVLTF.

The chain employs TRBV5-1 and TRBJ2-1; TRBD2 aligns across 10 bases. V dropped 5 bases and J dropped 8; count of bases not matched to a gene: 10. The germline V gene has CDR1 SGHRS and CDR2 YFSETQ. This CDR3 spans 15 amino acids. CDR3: CASRSSGGALDEQFF. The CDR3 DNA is TGCGCCAGCAGGTCCAGCGGGGGGGCCTTGGATGAGCAGTTCTTC.

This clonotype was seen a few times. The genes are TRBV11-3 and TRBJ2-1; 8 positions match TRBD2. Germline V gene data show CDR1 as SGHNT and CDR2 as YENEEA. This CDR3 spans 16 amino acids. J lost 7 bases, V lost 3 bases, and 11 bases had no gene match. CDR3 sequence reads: CASSFLAGPQENEQFF. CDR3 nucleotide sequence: TGTGCCAGCAGCTTCCTAGCGGGCCCTCAAGAGAATGAGCAGTTCTTC.

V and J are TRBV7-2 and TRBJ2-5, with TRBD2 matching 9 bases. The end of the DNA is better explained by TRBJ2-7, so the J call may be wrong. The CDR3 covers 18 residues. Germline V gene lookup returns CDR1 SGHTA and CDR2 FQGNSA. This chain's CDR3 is CASARGGLAGRLVDEQYF. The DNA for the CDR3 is TGTGCCAGCGCTCGAGGGGGGCTAGCGGGACGTTTGGTTGACGAGCAGTACTTC.

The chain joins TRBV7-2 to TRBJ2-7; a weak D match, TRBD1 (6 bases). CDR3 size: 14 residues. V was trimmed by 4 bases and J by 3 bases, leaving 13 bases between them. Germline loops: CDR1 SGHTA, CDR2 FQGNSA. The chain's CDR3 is CASSSGQPIYEQYF. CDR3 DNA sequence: TGTGCCAGCAGCTCTGGACAGCCGATCTACGAGCAGTACTTC.

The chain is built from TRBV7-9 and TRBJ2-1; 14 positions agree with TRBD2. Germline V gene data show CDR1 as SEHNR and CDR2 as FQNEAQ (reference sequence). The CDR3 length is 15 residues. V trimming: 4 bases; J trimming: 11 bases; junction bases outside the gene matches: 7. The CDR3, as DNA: TGTGCCAGCAGCTACGGACTAGCGGGGGGAAATAAGCAGTTCTTC. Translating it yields CASSYGLAGGNKQFF.

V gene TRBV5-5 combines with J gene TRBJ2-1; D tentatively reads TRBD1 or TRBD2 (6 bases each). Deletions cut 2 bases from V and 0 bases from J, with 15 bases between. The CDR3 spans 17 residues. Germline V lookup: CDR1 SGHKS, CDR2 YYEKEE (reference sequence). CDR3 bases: TGTGCCAGCAGCTTCAGGGCCCCGGGGGCCTCCTACAATGAGCAGTTCTTC. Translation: CASSFRAPGASYNEQFF.

The CDR3 here is CASSRQPPGTSSTDTQYF. The CDR3 nucleotides read TGCGCCAGCAGCCGACAACCGCCAGGGACATCTAGCACAGATACGCAGTATTTT. The rearrangement uses TRBV5-1 and TRBJ2-3; D perhaps matches TRBD1 (6 bases). Per the germline V gene, CDR1 is SGHRS and CDR2 is YFSETQ. V was shortened by 4 bases and J by 0 bases, with 21 bases between the two germline ends. The CDR3 runs to 18 residues.

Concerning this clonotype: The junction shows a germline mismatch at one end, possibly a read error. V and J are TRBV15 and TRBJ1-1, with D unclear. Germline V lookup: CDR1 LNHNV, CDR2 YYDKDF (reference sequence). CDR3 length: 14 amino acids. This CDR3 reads CATCSGRRGTEAFF. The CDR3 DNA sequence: TGTGCCACCTGCAGCGGACGGCGAGGGACTGAAGCTTTCTTT.

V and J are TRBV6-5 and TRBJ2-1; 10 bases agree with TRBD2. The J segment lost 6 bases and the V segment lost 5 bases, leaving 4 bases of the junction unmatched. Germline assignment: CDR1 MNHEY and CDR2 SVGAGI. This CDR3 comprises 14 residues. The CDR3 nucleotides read TGTGCCAGCAGTCCTAGCGGGAGCACCAATGAGCAGTTCTTC. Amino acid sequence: CASSPSGSTNEQFF.

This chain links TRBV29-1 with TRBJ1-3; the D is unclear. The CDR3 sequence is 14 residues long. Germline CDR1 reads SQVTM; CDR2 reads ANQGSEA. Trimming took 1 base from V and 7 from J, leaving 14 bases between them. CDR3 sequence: CSVEVSVQPNTIYF. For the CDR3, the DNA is TGCAGCGTTGAAGTGTCTGTACAGCCCAACACCATATATTTT.

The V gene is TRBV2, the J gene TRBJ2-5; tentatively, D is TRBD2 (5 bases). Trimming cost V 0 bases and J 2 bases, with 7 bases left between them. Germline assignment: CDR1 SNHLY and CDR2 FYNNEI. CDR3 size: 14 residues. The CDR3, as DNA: TGTGCCAGCAGTGAAGCGGGAGCGCAAGAGACCCAGTACTTC. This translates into CASSEAGAQETQYF.

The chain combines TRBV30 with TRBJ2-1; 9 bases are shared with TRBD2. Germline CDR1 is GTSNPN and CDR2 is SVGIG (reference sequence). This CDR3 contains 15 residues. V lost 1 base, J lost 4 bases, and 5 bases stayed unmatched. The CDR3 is CAWSAGLASYNEQFF. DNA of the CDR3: TGTGCCTGGAGTGCAGGACTAGCGAGTTACAATGAGCAGTTCTTC.

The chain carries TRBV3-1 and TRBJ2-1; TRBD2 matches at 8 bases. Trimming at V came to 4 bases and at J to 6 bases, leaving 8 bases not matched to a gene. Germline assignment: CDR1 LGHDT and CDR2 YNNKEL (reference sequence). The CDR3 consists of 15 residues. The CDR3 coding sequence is TGTGCCAGCAGCCTCCAAGGGACTAGTGGCAATGAGCAGTTCTTC. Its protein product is CASSLQGTSGNEQFF.